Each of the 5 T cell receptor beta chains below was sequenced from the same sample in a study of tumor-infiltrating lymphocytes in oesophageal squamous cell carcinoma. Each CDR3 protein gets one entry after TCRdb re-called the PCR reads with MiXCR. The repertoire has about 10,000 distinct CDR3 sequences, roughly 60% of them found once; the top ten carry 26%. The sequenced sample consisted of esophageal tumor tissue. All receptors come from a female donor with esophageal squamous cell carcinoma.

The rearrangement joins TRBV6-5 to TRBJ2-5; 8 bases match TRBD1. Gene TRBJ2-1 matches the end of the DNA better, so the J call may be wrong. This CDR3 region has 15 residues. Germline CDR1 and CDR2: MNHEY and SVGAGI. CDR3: CASRRTGFEFNEQFF. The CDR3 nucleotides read TGTGCCAGCAGGAGGACAGGGTTCGAGTTCAATGAGCAGTTCTTC.

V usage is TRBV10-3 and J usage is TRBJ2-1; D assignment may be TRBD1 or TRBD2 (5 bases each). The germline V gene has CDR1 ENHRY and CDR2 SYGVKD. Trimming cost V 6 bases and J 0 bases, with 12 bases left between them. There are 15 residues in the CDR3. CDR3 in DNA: TGTGCCATCAGGGTGGGGGAGACCTCCTACAATGAGCAGTTCTTC. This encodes CAIRVGETSYNEQFF.

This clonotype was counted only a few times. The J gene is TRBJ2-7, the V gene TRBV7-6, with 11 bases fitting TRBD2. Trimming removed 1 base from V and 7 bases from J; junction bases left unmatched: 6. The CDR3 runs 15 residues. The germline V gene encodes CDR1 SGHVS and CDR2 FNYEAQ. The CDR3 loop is CASSLELAGAGEQYF. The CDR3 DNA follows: TGTGCCAGCAGCTTAGAACTAGCGGGAGCGGGGGAGCAGTACTTC. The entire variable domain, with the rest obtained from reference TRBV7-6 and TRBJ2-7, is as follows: GAGVSQSPRYKVTKRGQDVALRCDPISGHVSLYWYRQALGQGPEFLTYFNYEAQQDKSGLPNDRFSAERPEGSISTLTIQRTEQRDSAMYRCASSLELAGAGEQYFGPGTRLTVT.

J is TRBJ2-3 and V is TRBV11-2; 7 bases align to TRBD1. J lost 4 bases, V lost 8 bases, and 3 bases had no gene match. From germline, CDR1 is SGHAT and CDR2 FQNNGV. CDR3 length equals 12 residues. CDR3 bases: TGTGCCAGCCTCCAGGGGGCAGATACGCAGTATTTT. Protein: CASLQGADTQYF. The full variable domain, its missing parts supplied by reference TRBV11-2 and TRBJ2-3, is EAGVAQSPRYKIIEKRQSVAFWCNPISGHATLYWYQQILGQGPKLLIQFQNNGVVDDSQLPKDRFSAERLKGVDSTLKIQPAKLEDSAVYLCASLQGADTQYFGPGTRLTVL.

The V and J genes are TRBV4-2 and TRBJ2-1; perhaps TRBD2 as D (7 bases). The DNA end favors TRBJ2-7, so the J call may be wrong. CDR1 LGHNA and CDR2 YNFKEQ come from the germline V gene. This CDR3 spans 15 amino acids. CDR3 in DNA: TGTGCCAGCAGCCAAGTGCGGGGGCCATCCTACGAGCAGTACTTC. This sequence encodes CASSQVRGPSYEQYF.